The 17 T cell receptor beta chains below were found in one sample sequenced in a study of blood T cell repertoires in COVID-19. Profiling relied on immunoSEQ multiplex PCR, and the TCRdb table lists in-frame clones only, not all of them. The data contain around 76,000 clones, 65% to 90% of them seen just once; the ten biggest clones take up 6.9%. Sequences were obtained from peripheral blood. Every receptor here comes from a man aged 25 to 40 with COVID-19, enrolled during active disease.

The chain combines TRBV27 with TRBJ1-1; 12 nucleotides agree with TRBD1. Germline V lookup: CDR1 MNHEY, CDR2 SMNVEV (reference sequence). The trim removed 7 bases at V and 4 bases at J, leaving 10 bases unmatched. The CDR3 has 16 amino acids. This chain's CDR3 is CASTPRDRGLSTEAFF. CDR3 in DNA: TGTGCCAGCACACCCCGGGACAGGGGGCTGAGCACTGAAGCTTTCTTT.

The chain carries TRBV6-2 or TRBV6-3 and TRBJ1-1, with D maybe TRBD1 (5 bases). Per germline, CDR1 MNHEY and CDR2 SVGEGT. Trimming stripped 6 bases from V and 11 bases from J, with 19 bases between. This CDR3 has 13 amino acids. The CDR3 reads CASSPGGISAAFF. CDR3 nucleotide sequence: TGTGCCAGCAGCCCGGGGGGGATCTCGGCTGCTTTCTTT.

The chain joins TRBV30 to TRBJ1-1; D ambiguous. The germline V gene has CDR1 GTSNPN and CDR2 SVGIG (reference sequence). The germline V and J ends were trimmed by 5 bases and 4 bases, with 14 bases remaining between them. The CDR3 extends over 13 amino acids. This chain's CDR3 is CAWSAERSTEAFF. The CDR3 nucleotides read TGTGCCTGGTCGGCAGAGAGGAGCACTGAAGCTTTCTTT. Full variable domain (missing parts from reference TRBV30 and TRBJ1-1): SQTIHQWPATLVQPVGSPLSLECTVEGTSNPNLYWYRQAAGRGLQLLFYSVGIGQISSEVPQNLSASRPQDRQFILSSKKLLLSDSGFYLCAWSAERSTEAFFGQGTRLTVV.

The chain uses TRBV2 and TRBJ1-1, with TRBD1 as a possible D gene (6 bases). This CDR3 is built from 14 residues. V was trimmed by 3 bases and J by 0 bases, leaving 8 bases between them. Germline CDR1 reads SNHLY; CDR2 reads FYNNEI. CDR3 amino acids: CASSEAGVNTEAFF. In DNA, the CDR3 is TGTGCCAGCAGTGAGGCAGGGGTGAACACTGAAGCTTTCTTT.

CDR3 amino acids: CASSYRGGLAGGRVQFF. CDR3 bases: TGTGCCAGCAGCTATCGAGGGGGACTAGCGGGAGGAAGGGTGCAGTTCTTC. The V and J genes are TRBV6-2 or TRBV6-3 and TRBJ2-1; 15 bases are shared with TRBD2. There are 17 residues in the CDR3. Germline V CDR1 and CDR2: MNHEY, SVGEGT. The J segment lost 12 bases and the V segment lost 6 bases, leaving 15 bases of the junction unmatched.

As DNA, the CDR3 is TGTGCCAGCAGTGGACTAGCGGGAGTGCCAGATACGCAGTATTTT. The encoded protein is CASSGLAGVPDTQYF. The chain combines TRBV2 with TRBJ2-3; 12 positions agree with TRBD2. This CDR3 contains 15 residues. CDR1 is SNHLY and CDR2 is FYNNEI in the germline V gene. The J segment lost 4 bases and the V segment lost 4 bases, leaving 3 bases of the junction unmatched.

The chain links TRBV3-1 (or the pseudogene TRBV3-2) to TRBJ2-5, with no clear D. Trimming shortened V by 3 bases and J by 11 bases, and 13 bases separated the two germline ends. The CDR3 is made up of 12 amino acids. Looked up from germline, CDR1 is LGHDT and CDR2 is YNNKEL (reference sequence). CDR3 region: CASSHLTLEQYF. DNA for the CDR3: TGTGCCAGCAGCCACCTTACTCTAGAGCAGTACTTC.

The CDR3: CASSLTPLRGEYGYTF. In DNA form, the CDR3 reads TGTGCCAGCAGCCTTACACCTCTCAGGGGAGAGTATGGCTACACCTTC. This chain links TRBV11-2 with TRBJ1-2; tentatively, D is TRBD1 (6 bases). The V end lost 5 bases, the J end lost 5 bases, and 21 bases lay between the germline ends. The CDR3 sequence is 16 residues long. CDR1 SGHAT and CDR2 FQNNGV come from the germline V gene.

The V and J genes are TRBV3-1 (or the pseudogene TRBV3-2) and TRBJ2-3; 7 nucleotides agree with TRBD2. V trimming: 0 bases; J trimming: 5 bases; junction bases outside the gene matches: 11. The CDR3 covers 17 residues. Germline lookup yields CDR1 LGHDT and CDR2 YNNKEL (reference sequence). The CDR3 reads CASSQDGRESFVDTQYF. CDR3 bases: TGTGCCAGCAGCCAAGACGGGCGGGAGAGTTTCGTAGATACGCAGTATTTT.

CDR3 nucleotides: TGTGCCTGGACTAGGACAGGGGGCGCAAACAATGAGCAGTTCTTC. Protein sequence: CAWTRTGGANNEQFF. The chain couples TRBV30 to TRBJ2-1; the match to TRBD1 covers 11 bases. From germline, CDR1 is GTSNPN and CDR2 SVGIG (reference sequence). The CDR3 runs 15 residues. V shed 4 bases and J 5 bases; nucleotides not matched to a gene: 7.

In its sample, this clone was seen once. J is TRBJ2-6 and V is TRBV28, with a weak D call TRBD1 (5 bases). V was pared by 6 bases and J by 1 base, with 19 bases between. Germline loops: CDR1 MDHEN, CDR2 SYDVKM. The CDR3 extends over 18 amino acids. The CDR3 reads CASSHRPGLGSGANVLTF. CDR3 bases: TGTGCCAGCAGCCACCGGCCAGGGCTGGGGTCTGGGGCCAACGTCCTGACTTTC.

This rearrangement joins TRBV11-2 to TRBJ2-1, with a weak D call TRBD2 (6 bases). There are 15 residues in the CDR3. V was clipped by 8 bases and J by 6 bases, with 20 bases between them. Germline lookup yields CDR1 SGHAT and CDR2 FQNNGV. This CDR3 reads CASRGGAQASNEQFF. The CDR3 DNA reads TGTGCCAGCCGCGGCGGGGCCCAGGCCAGCAATGAGCAGTTCTTC.

The chain recombines TRBV5-4 with TRBJ2-5; the D gene is possibly TRBD1 (6 bases). This CDR3 has 16 residues. Germline CDR1 reads SGHNT; CDR2 reads YYREEE (reference sequence). V lost 2 bases to trimming and J lost 9 bases, with 23 bases between them. The chain's CDR3 is CASSFKGLTGPGAQYF. In nucleotides, the CDR3 is TGTGCCAGCAGCTTTAAAGGTCTCACAGGCCCAGGGGCCCAGTACTTC.

This chain links TRBV29-1 with TRBJ2-2; D possibly corresponds to TRBD1 (6 bases). CDR1 is SQVTM and CDR2 is ANQGSEA in the germline V gene. The V gene lost 6 bases and the J gene lost 4 bases, with 15 bases spanning the gap. The CDR3 runs to 14 residues. The CDR3 DNA sequence: TGCAGCGTGCTCAGGGGCCCGAGCACCGGGGAGCTGTTTTTT. It is translated as CSVLRGPSTGELFF.

The genes are TRBV5-4 and TRBJ2-7; 9 nucleotides align to TRBD1. Germline loops: CDR1 SGHNT, CDR2 YYREEE (reference sequence). V trimming: 3 bases; J trimming: 5 bases; junction bases outside the gene matches: 6. This CDR3 has 14 amino acids. CDR3 nucleotides: TGTGCCAGCAGCTCGGGACAGGGACTCGACGAGCAGTACTTC. Its translation: CASSSGQGLDEQYF.

The chain links TRBV18 to TRBJ1-1; 9 positions match TRBD1. CDR1 and CDR2 (germline): KGHSH, LQKENI. After removal of 0 bases from V and 6 bases from J, the junction contained 8 bases not matched to a gene. This CDR3 contains 16 residues. DNA for the CDR3: TGTGCCAGCTCACCACCGGGCCGGACAGGGGTTTCTGAAGCTTTCTTT. It yields the protein CASSPPGRTGVSEAFF.

This clone appeared once. The chain uses TRBV5-4 and TRBJ2-2, with TRBD1 matching 7 bases. Germline V CDR1 and CDR2: SGHNT, YYREEE (reference sequence). The trim removed 2 bases at V and 1 base at J, leaving 2 bases unmatched. The CDR3 length is 15 residues. CDR3 sequence: CASSFNRGNTGELFF. The CDR3 DNA follows: TGTGCCAGCAGCTTCAACAGGGGGAACACCGGGGAGCTGTTTTTT.